Presented here are 8 T cell receptor beta chains from one specimen sequenced in a study of neoadjuvant anti-PD-1 for oral cavity cancer. Profiled with immunoSEQ multiplex PCR; TCRdb holds only in-frame clones, not every one. The data hold 11,000 to 15,000 clones, with 55% to 80% observed a single time. Sequenced material: PBMCs, taken before nivolumab (anti-PD-1) treatment. The receptors shown here come from a person aged 35-79 years with oral cavity squamous cell carcinoma.

The chain uses TRBV4-1 and TRBJ2-3; D gene uncertain. V was shortened by 0 bases and J by 0 bases, with 10 bases between the two germline ends. Germline V gives CDR1 MGHRA, CDR2 YSYEKL. The CDR3 is 16 residues long. CDR3 coding DNA: TGCGCCAGCAGCCAAGAACGCGGCTCTAGCACAGATACGCAGTATTTT. Protein product: CASSQERGSSTDTQYF.

The rearrangement links TRBV2 to TRBJ2-1; the D gene could be TRBD1 or TRBD2 (7 bases each). Per the germline V gene, CDR1 is SNHLY and CDR2 is FYNNEI. The CDR3 is 15 residues long. The V end lost 8 bases, the J end lost 7 bases, and 21 bases lay between the germline ends. The CDR3 protein is CASEGGTAHLNEQFF. The CDR3 DNA follows: TGTGCCAGCGAGGGAGGGACAGCCCATTTGAATGAGCAGTTCTTC.

J is TRBJ2-3 and V is TRBV2, with 10 bases lining up with TRBD1. Germline CDR1 reads SNHLY; CDR2 reads FYNNEI. CDR3 length equals 14 residues. After removal of 7 bases from V and 2 bases from J, the junction contained 3 bases not matched to a gene. As DNA, the CDR3 is TGTGCCAGCACTGGACAGGGGGTCACAGATACGCAGTATTTT. Translated: CASTGQGVTDTQYF.

This rearrangement joins TRBV18 to TRBJ2-1; 10 positions match TRBD1. The CDR3 runs to 15 residues. The germline gives CDR1 KGHSH, CDR2 LQKENI. J gave up 2 bases and V 5 bases, and 3 bases lay outside the gene matches. In nucleotides, the CDR3 is TGTGCCAGCTCAACCGGGACAGGGGCCTACAATGAGCAGTTCTTC. Its translation is CASSTGTGAYNEQFF.

The rearrangement joins TRBV4-1 to TRBJ1-5; D might be TRBD1 (5 bases). V was shortened by 3 bases and J by 0 bases, with 9 bases between the two germline ends. Germline V gives CDR1 MGHRA, CDR2 YSYEKL. The CDR3 totals 15 residues. The CDR3 sequence is CASSQQGVSNQPQHF. CDR3 sequence (DNA): TGCGCCAGCAGCCAGCAGGGTGTTAGCAATCAGCCCCAGCATTTT.

The rearrangement joins TRBV23-1 to TRBJ2-7, with TRBD2 as a possible D gene (5 bases). TRBV23-1 qualifies as an ORF whose function is uncertain. The CDR3 runs to 16 residues. V was trimmed by 7 bases and J by 3 bases, leaving 22 bases between them. DNA of the CDR3: TGCGCCAGCACCAAACCACCCGAGGGTTTGGTCTACGAGCAGTACTTC. It encodes CASTKPPEGLVYEQYF.

This chain uses TRBV5-6 with TRBJ1-2; D remains ambiguous. CDR3 length equals 12 residues. The V end was cut by 1 base, the J end by 6 bases, with 7 bases between. Germline CDR1 and CDR2: SGHDT and YYEEEE. CDR3 bases: TGTGCCAGCAGCTTGATTCAGGATGGCTACACCTTC. Protein: CASSLIQDGYTF. The entire variable domain, with the rest obtained from reference TRBV5-6 and TRBJ1-2, is as follows: DAGVTQSPTHLIKTRGQQVTLRCSPKSGHDTVSWYQQALGQGPQFIFQYYEEEERQRGNFPDRFSGHQFPNYSSELNVNALLLGDSALYLCASSLIQDGYTFGSGTRLTVV.

The chain couples TRBV7-8 to TRBJ2-1; TRBD1 matches at 9 bases. The CDR3 extends over 17 amino acids. J lost 4 bases, V lost 5 bases, and 12 bases had no gene match. Germline CDR1 SGHVS, CDR2 FQNEAQ. The CDR3 region has the DNA TGTGCCAGCAGCAAAAGGCCCGCCGGGACAGGGTACAATGAGCAGTTCTTC. This sequence encodes CASSKRPAGTGYNEQFF.